These 23 T cell receptor beta chains were all obtained from the same sample, sequenced in a study of OX40 agonist ivuxolimab in advanced cancers. Sequenced by immunoSEQ multiplex PCR; TCRdb stores in-frame clones only, minus some. The sample has about 68,000 clones; roughly nine tenths are singletons. Sequencing used CD4+ or CD8+ T cells sorted from blood, obtained in a trial of the OX40 agonist ivuxolimab. Every receptor here comes from an adult with an advanced solid tumor such as melanoma, head and neck, liver or kidney cancer.

This sequence joins TRBV6-1 and TRBJ2-7, with D perhaps given as TRBD1 or TRBD2 (5 bases each). CDR1 and CDR2 from the germline V gene are MNHNS and SASEGT. The CDR3 length is 13 residues. The V end lost 1 base, the J end lost 4 bases, and 8 bases lay between the germline ends. DNA for the CDR3: TGTGCCAGCAGTGAAGTGAGGGGATACGAGCAGTACTTC. It is translated as CASSEVRGYEQYF.

V is TRBV5-6 and J is TRBJ1-5; 8 nucleotides agree with TRBD1. The CDR3 extends over 15 amino acids. Germline values: CDR1 SGHDT, CDR2 YYEEEE. The ends lost 4 bases at V and 9 bases at J; junction bases unmatched: 12. The CDR3 DNA sequence: TGTGCCAGCAGCCTGACGGGGACAGGCCCCGGGCCCCAGCATTTT. Its translation is CASSLTGTGPGPQHF.

This chain connects TRBV5-1 to TRBJ2-1; 13 bases map to TRBD2. The CDR3 length is 16 residues. J gave up 6 bases and V 3 bases, and 6 bases lay outside the gene matches. Germline lookup yields CDR1 SGHRS and CDR2 YFSETQ. CDR3 DNA sequence: TGCGCCAGCAGCTCCGGACTAGCGGGAGTCACCAATGAGCAGTTCTTC. Amino acid sequence: CASSSGLAGVTNEQFF.

This clone was detected only once. This chain connects TRBV19 to TRBJ1-5; TRBD1 might be the D (5 bases). Trimming removed 9 bases from V and 0 bases from J, with 21 bases in between. CDR3 length: 17 residues. The germline V gene encodes CDR1 LNHDA and CDR2 SQIVND (reference sequence). The CDR3 protein is CASSLGTDEYSNQPQHF. CDR3 nucleotides: TGTGCCAGCAGTCTTGGGACCGACGAGTATAGCAATCAGCCCCAGCATTTT.

The rearrangement links TRBV19 to TRBJ2-1, with D unresolved. The CDR3 consists of 12 residues. The V and J ends lost 5 bases and 7 bases respectively, with 9 bases between them. Germline lookup yields CDR1 LNHDA and CDR2 SQIVND (reference sequence). The CDR3 DNA follows: TGTGCCAGTAGTGGGATTGGGAATGAGCAGTTCTTC. It encodes CASSGIGNEQFF.

The chain couples TRBV28 to TRBJ2-1; D gene unclear. CDR1 MDHEN and CDR2 SYDVKM come from the germline V gene. V was shortened by 5 bases and J by 4 bases, with 18 bases between the two germline ends. The CDR3 has 16 amino acids. In DNA form, the CDR3 reads TGTGCCAGCAGTCCCCCTCCCAGCTACTTTTACAATGAGCAGTTCTTC. This translates into CASSPPPSYFYNEQFF.

The V gene is TRBV19, the J gene TRBJ1-3; D uncertain. CDR3 size: 13 residues. Trimming shortened V by 10 bases and J by 1 base, and 11 bases separated the two germline ends. From germline, CDR1 is LNHDA and CDR2 SQIVND (reference sequence). The CDR3 DNA reads as TGTGCCACCCTGCGCAAATCTGGAAACACCATATATTTT. Its translation is CATLRKSGNTIYF. The entire variable domain, with the rest obtained from reference TRBV19 and TRBJ1-3, is as follows: DGGITQSPKYLFRKEGQNVTLSCEQNLNHDAMYWYRQDPGQGLRLIYYSQIVNDFQKGDIAEGYSVSREKKESFPLTVTSAQKNPTAFYLCATLRKSGNTIYFGEGSWLTVV.

V is TRBV10-3 and J is TRBJ1-2; D is unresolved. Trimming removed 3 bases at V and 5 bases at J, with 7 bases between. The CDR3 length is 12 residues. Germline V gene sequence: CDR1 ENHRY, CDR2 SYGVKD. As DNA, the CDR3 is TGTGCCATCAGTGACGGGGATTATGGCTACACCTTC. Its protein product is CAISDGDYGYTF.

This chain uses TRBV10-1 with TRBJ2-5, with 7 positions matching TRBD2. The CDR3 consists of 13 residues. Germline CDR1 reads WNHNN; CDR2 reads SYGVQD (reference sequence). The trim removed 3 bases at V and 4 bases at J, leaving 2 bases unmatched. The CDR3 coding sequence is TGCGCCAGCAGTGACGGGGGGAGAGAGACCCAGTACTTC. It encodes CASSDGGRETQYF.

The chain employs TRBV6-6 and TRBJ2-5; D unclear. Germline CDR1 and CDR2: MNHNY and SVGAGI (reference sequence). The CDR3 is 15 amino acids. The ends were cut back, 6 bases at V and 0 bases at J, with 14 bases in the middle. The CDR3 bases are TGTGCCAGCAGAAACCTCGGCCTAGACCAAGAGACCCAGTACTTC. Translating gives CASRNLGLDQETQYF.

J is TRBJ2-7 and V is TRBV5-6; no definite D call. CDR1 and CDR2 (germline): SGHDT, YYEEEE. The CDR3 is 13 residues long. Trimming removed 5 bases from V and 1 base from J, with 10 bases in between. In DNA form, the CDR3 reads TGTGCCAGCAGGAAACCTGGATCCTACGAGCAGTACTTC. This encodes CASRKPGSYEQYF.

V and J are TRBV5-8 and TRBJ1-4, with 12 bases fitting TRBD1. With V trimmed by 5 bases and J by 4 bases, 6 bases remained unmatched. Germline-derived CDR1 and CDR2 are SGHTS and YDEGEE. CDR3 length equals 16 residues. CDR3 loop: CASRTGQGARNEKLFF. The CDR3 region has the DNA TGTGCCAGCAGGACGGGACAGGGGGCGCGTAATGAAAAACTGTTTTTT.

The chain combines TRBV6-5 with TRBJ2-5; unclear D gene. CDR3 length equals 13 residues. The germline gives CDR1 MNHEY, CDR2 SVGAGI. V was pared by 0 bases and J by 7 bases, with 9 bases between. The CDR3 protein is CASSYSGYGTQYF. The CDR3 bases are TGTGCCAGCAGTTACTCGGGATACGGGACCCAGTACTTC.

The chain recombines TRBV5-1 with TRBJ2-3, with 9 bases aligning to TRBD2. This CDR3 comprises 15 residues. V shed 0 bases and J 3 bases; nucleotides not matched to a gene: 2. Germline V gene sequence: CDR1 SGHRS, CDR2 YFSETQ. CDR3: CASSLGGRGTDTQYF. The CDR3, as DNA: TGCGCCAGCAGCTTGGGCGGGAGGGGGACAGATACGCAGTATTTT.

Concerning this clone: The germline gene is not matched at one end of the junction; a read error may be the cause. The chain has TRBV4-2 and TRBJ1-5; D uncertain. Germline V gene data show CDR1 as LGHNA and CDR2 as YNFKEQ. This CDR3 region has 17 residues. CDR3 DNA: TGTGCCAGCAGCCAAGATTCGGGTCCGCATAGCAATCAGCCCCGGCATTTT. Amino acids: CASSQDSGPHSNQPRHF.

The chain carries TRBV14 and TRBJ2-1; TRBD2 matches 8 bases. Trimming at V came to 2 bases and at J to 0 bases, leaving 6 bases not matched to a gene. The CDR3 is made up of 17 amino acids. Germline CDR1 reads SGHDN; CDR2 reads FVKESK. The CDR3 region has the DNA TGTGCCAGCAGCCAACGGGGGGGGAAACCCTCCTACAATGAGCAGTTCTTC. It yields the protein CASSQRGGKPSYNEQFF.

This chain uses TRBV12-5 with TRBJ2-7; the D is unclear. The germline CDR1 and CDR2 sequences are LGHNT and FRNRAP. The CDR3 contains 13 residues. Trimming pared 2 bases from V and 4 bases from J, leaving 9 bases between. The CDR3 protein is CASGLKTAYEQYF. The DNA for the CDR3 is TGTGCTAGTGGTTTGAAGACCGCTTACGAGCAGTACTTC.

V gene TRBV5-1 combines with J gene TRBJ2-1; D call uncertain. Trimming took off 7 bases at V and 2 bases at J, with 13 bases between the two ends. CDR1 and CDR2 from the germline V gene are SGHRS and YFSETQ. The CDR3 covers 14 residues. CDR3 nucleotides: TGCGCCAGCGCCGCTACGGTTACCTACAATGAGCAGTTCTTC. It specifies CASAATVTYNEQFF. Full variable domain (rest looked up from reference TRBV5-1 and TRBJ2-1): KAGVTQTPRYLIKTRGQQVTLSCSPISGHRSVSWYQQTPGQGLQFLFEYFSETQRNKGNFPGRFSGRQFSNSRSEMNVSTLELGDSALYLCASAATVTYNEQFFGPGTRLTVL.

The rearrangement links TRBV10-1 to TRBJ1-2; TRBD1 aligns across 10 bases. Unmatched junction bases numbered 11, after V lost 7 bases and J lost 0 bases. Germline V CDR1 and CDR2: WNHNN, SYGVQD (reference sequence). The CDR3 is made up of 17 amino acids. CDR3 region: CASIRFSGQGSNYGYTF. The CDR3 nucleotides read TGCGCCAGCATTAGATTTTCGGGACAGGGGTCTAACTATGGCTACACCTTC.

This clone appeared a single time. The rearrangement links TRBV19 to TRBJ2-3, with 9 nucleotides matching TRBD2. The CDR3 runs 18 residues. V was clipped by 4 bases and J by 6 bases; unmatched bases: 17. CDR1 LNHDA and CDR2 SQIVND come from the germline V gene (reference sequence). CDR3 amino acids: CASSTRGGLSGRSDTQYF. The CDR3 DNA sequence: TGTGCCAGTAGTACGCGGGGGGGGCTTAGCGGGAGAAGTGATACGCAGTATTTT.

V and J are TRBV2 and TRBJ2-5; 8 nucleotides align to TRBD1. The germline gives CDR1 SNHLY, CDR2 FYNNEI. The CDR3 sequence is 15 residues long. The trim removed 2 bases at V and 4 bases at J, leaving 6 bases unmatched. CDR3 bases: TGTGCCAGCAGTGAAAGTCTGACAGGGGTAGAGACCCAGTACTTC. Translated: CASSESLTGVETQYF.

The chain combines TRBV28 with TRBJ1-5; no reliable D call. The length of the CDR3 is 14 residues. Germline V gene data show CDR1 as MDHEN and CDR2 as SYDVKM. The V and J ends lost 3 bases and 1 base respectively, with 7 bases between them. The CDR3 region has the DNA TGTGCCAGCAGTTTCCCTGGGAGCAATCAGCCCCAGCATTTT. Residues: CASSFPGSNQPQHF.

The chain is built from TRBV5-4 and TRBJ1-5; TRBD1 agrees at 8 bases. The V gene end was trimmed by 0 bases and the J gene end by 4 bases; junction bases not matched to a gene: 0. The CDR3 is made up of 14 amino acids. In germline, CDR1 is SGHNT, CDR2 YYREEE (reference sequence). The DNA of the CDR3 is TGTGCCAGCAGCTTGGACAGGGGGAATCAGCCCCAGCATTTT. It yields the protein CASSLDRGNQPQHF.